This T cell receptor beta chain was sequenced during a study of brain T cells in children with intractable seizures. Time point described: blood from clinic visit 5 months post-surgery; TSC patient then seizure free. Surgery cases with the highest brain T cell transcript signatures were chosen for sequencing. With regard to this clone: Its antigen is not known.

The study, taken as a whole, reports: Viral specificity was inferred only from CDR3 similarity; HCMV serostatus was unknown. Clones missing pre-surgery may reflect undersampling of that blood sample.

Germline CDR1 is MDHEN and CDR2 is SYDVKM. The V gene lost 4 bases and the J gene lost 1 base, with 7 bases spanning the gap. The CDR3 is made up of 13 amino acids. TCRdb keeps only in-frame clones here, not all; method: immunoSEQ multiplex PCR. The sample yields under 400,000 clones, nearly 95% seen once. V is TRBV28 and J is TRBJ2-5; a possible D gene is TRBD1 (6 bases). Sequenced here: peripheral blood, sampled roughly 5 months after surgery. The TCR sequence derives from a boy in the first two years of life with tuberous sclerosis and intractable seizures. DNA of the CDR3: TGTGCCAGCAGTTCGGACAGCCAAGAGACCCAGTACTTC. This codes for CASSSDSQETQYF.